The 21 T cell receptor beta chains reported below all come from one sample, sequenced in a study of blood T cell repertoires in COVID-19. The method was immunoSEQ multiplex PCR; TCRdb's version includes in-frame clones alone and lacks a portion of them. The sample shows 90,000 or so clones, 89% of them seen only once. Sequenced: peripheral blood. The receptors were sampled from a woman aged 70-85 years with acute or convalescent COVID-19.

The chain is built from TRBV20-1 and TRBJ1-4, with TRBD1 as a possible D gene (6 bases). The CDR3 loop spans 11 amino acids. CDR1 and CDR2 from the germline V gene are DFQATT and SNEGSKA (reference sequence). Trimming removed 4 bases from V and 8 bases from J, with 8 bases in between. CDR3 bases: TGCAGTGCTACCAGGGGCGAAAAACTGTTTTTT. It translates to CSATRGEKLFF.

V gene TRBV3-1 (or the pseudogene TRBV3-2) combines with J gene TRBJ1-4; D not resolved. V lost 4 bases, J lost 7 bases, and 10 bases lay in between. The CDR3 is 13 residues long. CDR1 and CDR2 (germline): LGHDT, YNNKEL (reference sequence). CDR3 region: CASSPSITEKLFF. The CDR3 coding sequence is TGTGCCAGCAGCCCCAGTATTACTGAAAAACTGTTTTTT.

The chain has TRBV5-1 and TRBJ2-3; weak D call: TRBD2 (6 bases). This CDR3 region has 16 residues. The V end lost 1 base, the J end lost 0 bases, and 12 bases lay between the germline ends. Germline lookup yields CDR1 SGHRS and CDR2 YFSETQ. CDR3 in amino acids: CASSLPGTSSTDTQYF. DNA of the CDR3: TGCGCCAGCAGCTTGCCAGGGACTTCTAGCACAGATACGCAGTATTTT.

This chain links TRBV24-1 with TRBJ1-5; 10 bases are a match to TRBD1. The germline CDR1 and CDR2 sequences are KGHDR and SFDVKD. V was clipped by 3 bases and J by 6 bases; unmatched bases: 4. This CDR3 has 15 residues. The CDR3 reads CATSDTGQGSQPQHF. The CDR3, as DNA: TGTGCCACCAGTGATACGGGACAGGGGAGTCAGCCCCAGCATTTT.

The J gene is TRBJ1-2, the V gene TRBV7-8, with D perhaps TRBD1 (5 bases). V lost 5 bases and J lost 4, with 14 bases in between. This CDR3 has 14 amino acids. Germline V gene sequence: CDR1 SGHVS, CDR2 FQNEAQ. In DNA, the CDR3 is TGTGCCAGCAGCCCCAGACGGGACTCCTATGGCTACACCTTC. Its translation is CASSPRRDSYGYTF.

The chain couples TRBV30 to TRBJ1-1; tentative D call: TRBD1 (6 bases). Deletions cut 5 bases from V and 1 base from J, with 11 bases between. The CDR3 is 13 residues long. The germline CDR1 and CDR2 sequences are GTSNPN and SVGIG (reference sequence). The CDR3 loop is CAWDGRGNTEAFF. CDR3 in DNA: TGTGCCTGGGACGGCAGGGGGAACACTGAAGCTTTCTTT.

The rearrangement uses TRBV19 and TRBJ2-5; maybe TRBD1 (5 bases). The germline V and J ends were trimmed by 5 bases and 3 bases, with 10 bases remaining between them. CDR1 and CDR2 (germline): LNHDA, SQIVND (reference sequence). The CDR3 has 13 amino acids. DNA of the CDR3: TGTGCCAGTAGTTTAGGCAGGGAAGAGACCCAGTACTTC. Translated: CASSLGREETQYF. Full variable domain (outside the CDR3, taken from reference TRBV19 and TRBJ2-5): DGGITQSPKYLFRKEGQNVTLSCEQNLNHDAMYWYRQDPGQGLRLIYYSQIVNDFQKGDIAEGYSVSREKKESFPLTVTSAQKNPTAFYLCASSLGREETQYFGPGTRLLVL.

The rearrangement joins TRBV5-6 to TRBJ2-3; the D gene is possibly TRBD2 (5 bases). This CDR3 region has 17 residues. V dropped 3 bases and J dropped 4 bases, with 21 bases sitting between them. Germline V gene lookup returns CDR1 SGHDT and CDR2 YYEEEE. This CDR3 reads CASSYPAWGVVADTQYF. The DNA of the CDR3 is TGTGCCAGCAGCTATCCCGCGTGGGGAGTGGTGGCAGATACGCAGTATTTT.

This clone appeared a single time. The J gene is TRBJ2-7, the V gene TRBV6-4, with TRBD1 matching 10 bases. Trimming took 4 bases from V and 2 from J; bases not matched to a gene: 5. Germline V gene data show CDR1 as MRHNA and CDR2 as SNTAGT. The CDR3 runs 15 residues. Here the CDR3 reads CASSGGTGEPYEQYV. The DNA of the CDR3 is TGTGCCAGCAGTGGGGGGACAGGGGAGCCCTACGAGCAGTACGTC.

The genes are TRBV28 and TRBJ1-4; 7 nucleotides line up with TRBD1. CDR3 size: 17 residues. Germline V lookup: CDR1 MDHEN, CDR2 SYDVKM. V was pared by 3 bases and J by 4 bases, with 11 bases of the junction left unmatched. The CDR3 here is CASSFIPGTVNNEKLFF. Here the CDR3 DNA reads TGTGCCAGCAGTTTTATACCGGGGACAGTTAATAATGAAAAACTGTTTTTT.

This sequence joins TRBV2 and TRBJ1-1; no firm D call. CDR3 length equals 13 residues. CDR1 and CDR2 from the germline V gene are SNHLY and FYNNEI. V was trimmed by 8 bases and J by 0 bases, leaving 10 bases between them. The CDR3, as DNA: TGTGCCAGCCAGAAGGAGATGAACACTGAAGCTTTCTTT. Its protein is CASQKEMNTEAFF.

The V and J genes are TRBV19 and TRBJ1-5; 7 nucleotides line up with TRBD1. Germline assignment: CDR1 LNHDA and CDR2 SQIVND (reference sequence). The CDR3 totals 16 residues. V was clipped by 6 bases and J by 0 bases; unmatched bases: 8. The CDR3 bases are TGTGCCAGTAGCCATAGGGACAGTTATAGCAATCAGCCCCAGCATTTT. Residues: CASSHRDSYSNQPQHF.

The chain employs TRBV7-2 and TRBJ2-7; 13 bases are shared with TRBD2. J lost 7 bases, V lost 8 bases, and 5 bases had no gene match. The CDR3 contains 13 residues. CDR1 is SGHTA and CDR2 is FQGNSA in the germline V gene. CDR3 residues: CASQGTSGTEQYF. CDR3 DNA sequence: TGTGCCAGCCAGGGGACTAGCGGGACAGAGCAGTACTTC.

V is TRBV18 and J is TRBJ2-7, with TRBD2 identical over 8 bases. CDR3 length equals 13 residues. Trimming removed 2 bases from V and 3 bases from J; junction bases left unmatched: 0. Germline CDR1 KGHSH, CDR2 LQKENI. This CDR3 is CASSPSGSYEQYF. The DNA for the CDR3 is TGTGCCAGCTCACCAAGCGGGAGCTACGAGCAGTACTTC. Using reference TRBV18 and TRBJ2-7 for the parts outside the CDR3, the full variable domain is NAGVMQNPRHLVRRRGQEARLRCSPMKGHSHVYWYRQLPEEGLKFMVYLQKENIIDESGMPKERFSAEFPKEGPSILRIQQVVRGDSAAYFCASSPSGSYEQYFGPGTRLTVT.

The rearrangement uses TRBV3-1 (or the pseudogene TRBV3-2) and TRBJ2-5, with D possibly matching TRBD2 (6 bases). This CDR3 comprises 15 residues. Germline assignment: CDR1 LGHDT and CDR2 YNNKEL (reference sequence). V was trimmed by 2 bases and J by 5 bases, leaving 15 bases between them. The CDR3 loop reads CASSQSGTVSETQYF. The CDR3 DNA follows: TGTGCCAGCAGCCAATCCGGGACTGTGTCGGAGACCCAGTACTTC.

The chain couples TRBV11-2 to TRBJ2-1; tentative D call: TRBD2 (5 bases). This CDR3 is 16 amino acids long. The germline V gene encodes CDR1 SGHAT and CDR2 FQNNGV. V was pared by 5 bases and J by 2 bases, with 16 bases between. This CDR3 reads CASSDRSARAYNEQFF. The DNA for the CDR3 is TGTGCCAGCAGCGATAGGTCAGCGCGGGCCTACAATGAGCAGTTCTTC.

Details on this clone: The same CDR3 arises from other DNA sequences in this sample as well. The CDR3 DNA is TGTGCCAGCAGTTTAACGGAGAATTCACCCCTCCACTTT. Translation: CASSLTENSPLHF. This sequence joins TRBV12-3 or TRBV12-4 and TRBJ1-6; D gene ambiguous. The CDR3 has 13 residues. Trimming stripped 2 bases from V and 7 bases from J, with 6 bases between.

The chain links TRBV19 to TRBJ2-4; TRBD1 agrees at 7 bases. This CDR3 has 14 residues. Germline-derived CDR1 and CDR2 are LNHDA and SQIVND (reference sequence). The J segment lost 8 bases and the V segment lost 5 bases, leaving 9 bases of the junction unmatched. CDR3 DNA: TGTGCCAGTAGTCCGACAGGGCCGCTCTACATTCAGTACTTC. It is translated as CASSPTGPLYIQYF.

The gene calls are TRBV6-1 and TRBJ1-5, with 10 bases matching TRBD1. The CDR3 has 16 amino acids. Germline V gene data show CDR1 as MNHNS and CDR2 as SASEGT. The trim removed 2 bases at V and 7 bases at J, leaving 8 bases unmatched. The CDR3 coding sequence is TGTGCCAGCAGTGAATTCGTGACAGGGGGCTCACAGCCCCAGCATTTT. Encoded protein: CASSEFVTGGSQPQHF.

This chain joins TRBV25-1 and TRBJ1-2; D is undetermined. CDR3 length: 14 residues. CDR1 is MGHDK, CDR2 SYGVNS, per germline. With 0 bases removed from V and 2 bases from J, the gap between germline ends came to 7 bases. The CDR3 nucleotides are TGTGCCAGCAGTGAATACCACAAGAACTATGGCTACACCTTC. Translating gives CASSEYHKNYGYTF.

The chain couples TRBV29-1 to TRBJ1-2; 7 bases are a match to TRBD1. CDR1 is SQVTM and CDR2 is ANQGSEA in the germline V gene. CDR3 length: 13 residues. The ends lost 5 bases at V and 0 bases at J; junction bases unmatched: 3. For the CDR3, the DNA is TGCAGCGTTAAGGGACAGTCTAACTATGGCTACACCTTC. Translation: CSVKGQSNYGYTF.